The T cell receptor beta chain described here comes from a study of blood T cell repertoires in COVID-19. Study at large: Acute and convalescent COVID-19 specimens originated in the United States, Italy and Spain. Sources were T cells, B-cell-depleted T cells, or PBMCs; the material itself was cDNA or gDNA.

The CDR3 covers 12 residues. Germline-derived CDR1 and CDR2 are MNHEY and SVGAGI. V lost 8 bases and J lost 6, with 11 bases in between. Source study methods: Reference gene primer amplification gave estimated nucleated cell counts. Data came from immunoSEQ multiplex PCR; TCRdb stores just in-frame clones and leaves some out. V and J calls and clone size are given by that table; D and trimming were obtained from the DNA. The repertoire holds 650,000 to 800,000 clones, over 80% seen once, with more than 0.25% in the top ten. The receptor's source is a woman aged 18-30 years with acute or convalescent COVID-19. The sequenced sample consisted of peripheral blood. The genes are TRBV6-5 and TRBJ2-1; D remains ambiguous. The CDR3 region is CASRSSRNEQFF. The CDR3 DNA follows: TGTGCCAGCCGCTCGTCGCGCAATGAGCAGTTCTTC.